Each of the 24 T cell receptor beta chains below was sequenced from the same sample in a study of PD-L1 blockade in urothelial cancer. Regarding time point: pretreatment peripheral blood. Sequencing used immunoSEQ multiplex PCR; TCRdb keeps in-frame clones, though not all of them. The sample consists of 45,000 to 70,000 clones, 85% of them appearing once. Sample: PBMCs, taken around atezolizumab (anti-PD-L1) treatment. The receptors derive from a man in his 70s with urothelial cancer.

This clone came up a few times. V gene TRBV19 combines with J gene TRBJ2-3, with TRBD1 matching over 8 bases. This CDR3 contains 16 residues. Unmatched junction bases numbered 6, after V lost 3 bases and J lost 1 base. CDR1 is LNHDA and CDR2 is SQIVND in the germline V gene (reference sequence). The CDR3, as DNA: TGTGCCAGTAGTATGTGGGCGACAGGGGGCACAGATACGCAGTATTTT. This sequence encodes CASSMWATGGTDTQYF.

V gene TRBV10-1 combines with J gene TRBJ2-1; 12 nucleotides match TRBD2. The V and J ends lost 8 bases and 7 bases, in that order; junction bases with no gene match: 6. The CDR3 contains 14 residues. Germline CDR1 and CDR2: WNHNN and SYGVQD (reference sequence). The CDR3 sequence is CASGGLAGPNEQFF. The CDR3 region has the DNA TGCGCCAGCGGGGGACTAGCGGGTCCAAATGAGCAGTTCTTC.

The chain combines TRBV19 with TRBJ2-1, with TRBD2 matching over 8 bases. CDR1 and CDR2 from the germline V gene are LNHDA and SQIVND (reference sequence). The ends lost 7 bases at V and 5 bases at J; junction bases unmatched: 19. This CDR3 spans 18 amino acids. CDR3 nucleotide sequence: TGTGCCAGTACCCCAGTAGGGGTTAGCGGGATTTGGAACAATGAGCAGTTCTTC. As protein: CASTPVGVSGIWNNEQFF.

The V and J genes are TRBV9 and TRBJ2-2; tentatively, D is TRBD1 (5 bases). This CDR3 is 15 amino acids long. CDR1 is SGDLS, CDR2 YYNGEE, per germline. V was shortened by 4 bases and J by 7 bases, with 17 bases between the two germline ends. Here the CDR3 DNA reads TGTGCCAGCAGCCTCCCCCCAGGGTTAGGCGGGGAGCTGTTTTTT. Encoded protein: CASSLPPGLGGELFF.

The chain joins TRBV4-1 to TRBJ2-1, with 12 nucleotides matching TRBD2. The CDR3 sequence is 20 residues long. CDR1 MGHRA and CDR2 YSYEKL come from the germline V gene. Germline trimming cut 1 base from V and 3 bases from J; bases unmatched to any gene: 13. CDR3 nucleotides: TGCGCCAGCAGCCAAGCTGGCGGGTCTTCGGGACTAGCGGGCTACAATGAGCAGTTCTTC. It is translated as CASSQAGGSSGLAGYNEQFF.

The chain joins TRBV6-1 to TRBJ1-3; a possible D gene is TRBD1 (5 bases). Germline CDR1 is MNHNS and CDR2 is SASEGT. Trimming cost V 4 bases and J 8 bases, with 21 bases left between them. This CDR3 comprises 16 residues. CDR3 nucleotides: TGTGCCAGCAGTGCCTTGGGACTGCCGCCGGCTGACACCATATATTTT. Translation: CASSALGLPPADTIYF.

This chain links TRBV18 with TRBJ1-2; no definite D call. V was pared by 3 bases and J by 1 base, with 15 bases between. This CDR3 has 16 residues. CDR1 and CDR2 from the germline V gene are KGHSH and LQKENI. CDR3 protein: CASSPSGSGDNYGYTF. The CDR3 nucleotides are TGTGCCAGCTCACCCTCTGGCTCTGGAGATAACTATGGCTACACCTTC.

The chain joins TRBV18 to TRBJ2-5, with 10 bases aligning to TRBD1. The CDR3 loop spans 15 amino acids. With 2 bases clipped from V and 5 bases from J, the junction kept 5 bases outside the gene matches. Looked up from germline, CDR1 is KGHSH and CDR2 is LQKENI. The CDR3 DNA reads as TGTGCCAGCTCACCAGGGACAGGGGAGCAGGAGACCCAGTACTTC. Protein sequence: CASSPGTGEQETQYF.

The rearrangement joins TRBV5-1 to TRBJ2-5; TRBD2 agrees at 7 bases. Germline CDR1 and CDR2: SGHRS and YFSETQ. CDR3 length: 16 residues. J lost 4 bases, V lost 0 bases, and 9 bases had no gene match. The CDR3 bases are TGCGCCAGCAGCTTGGCGGTACAGCGGGGAGGAGAGACCCAGTACTTC. Protein product: CASSLAVQRGGETQYF.

The J gene is TRBJ1-2, the V gene TRBV28; 7 nucleotides align to TRBD1. Germline CDR1 is MDHEN and CDR2 is SYDVKM. This CDR3 contains 16 residues. Germline trimming cut 3 bases from V and 2 bases from J; bases unmatched to any gene: 9. The DNA of the CDR3 is TGTGCCAGCAGTTTGGCTCTACAGGGGTCAAACTATGGCTACACCTTC. Its protein is CASSLALQGSNYGYTF.

The chain uses TRBV18 and TRBJ1-1; 7 nucleotides line up with TRBD1. Germline V gives CDR1 KGHSH, CDR2 LQKENI. CDR3 length equals 15 residues. V shed 6 bases and J 2 bases; nucleotides not matched to a gene: 9. The CDR3 reads CASSYYTGDNTEAFF. CDR3 sequence (DNA): TGTGCCAGCTCTTACTACACAGGGGACAACACTGAAGCTTTCTTT.

This chain uses TRBV4-1 with TRBJ2-1, with TRBD2 matching 15 bases. V shed 2 bases, J shed 0 bases, and the junction held 5 bases outside the gene matches. Per the germline V gene, CDR1 is MGHRA and CDR2 is YSYEKL. The CDR3 has 19 amino acids. CDR3 sequence (DNA): TGCGCCAGCAGCCAAAGCGGGACTAGCGGGGGGAGCTCCTACAATGAGCAGTTCTTC. Amino acid sequence: CASSQSGTSGGSSYNEQFF.

This chain joins TRBV2 and TRBJ1-3; D uncertain. This CDR3 spans 12 amino acids. The ends were cut back, 8 bases at V and 0 bases at J, with 5 bases in the middle. The V gene's germline CDR1 is SNHLY and CDR2 FYNNEI. DNA for the CDR3: TGTGCCAGCGGGAGCTCTGGAAACACCATATATTTT. Translation gives CASGSSGNTIYF.

The chain combines TRBV11-2 with TRBJ2-7, with 7 positions matching TRBD2. This CDR3 is 15 amino acids long. Trimming at V came to 1 base and at J to 3 bases, leaving 6 bases not matched to a gene. CDR1 SGHAT and CDR2 FQNNGV come from the germline V gene. Written as DNA, the CDR3 is TGTGCCAGCAGCTTAGCCCTAGCGGAGGGCTACGAGCAGTACTTC. It codes for CASSLALAEGYEQYF. Supplemented by reference TRBV11-2 and TRBJ2-7, the full variable domain reads EAGVAQSPRYKIIEKRQSVAFWCNPISGHATLYWYQQILGQGPKLLIQFQNNGVVDDSQLPKDRFSAERLKGVDSTLKIQPAKLEDSAVYLCASSLALAEGYEQYFGPGTRLTVT.

The rearrangement uses TRBV7-8 and TRBJ1-1; 9 bases map to TRBD1. V was clipped by 3 bases and J by 8 bases; unmatched bases: 10. This CDR3 has 15 amino acids. Germline lookup yields CDR1 SGHVS and CDR2 FQNEAQ. Here the CDR3 reads CASSFMGQGWAEAFF. In DNA, the CDR3 is TGTGCCAGCAGCTTTATGGGACAGGGTTGGGCAGAAGCTTTCTTT.

The rearrangement links TRBV28 to TRBJ2-1; 9 bases fit TRBD2. Trimming took 10 bases from V and 0 from J; bases not matched to a gene: 13. The CDR3 has 17 residues. CDR1 is MDHEN and CDR2 is SYDVKM in the germline V gene. The DNA of the CDR3 is TGTGCCACCTACTCGGCGGGGGGGACTAGCTCCTACAATGAGCAGTTCTTC. Its protein product is CATYSAGGTSSYNEQFF.

The chain employs TRBV5-6 and TRBJ2-5; TRBD1 agrees at 8 bases. The CDR3 has 17 amino acids. The germline V gene encodes CDR1 SGHDT and CDR2 YYEEEE. The junction had 12 bases not matched to a gene; V was cut back by 0 bases and J by 5 bases. The CDR3: CASSLVGQGPLGETQYF. The CDR3 DNA reads as TGTGCCAGCAGCTTGGTAGGACAGGGACCCCTCGGGGAGACCCAGTACTTC.

This clone was observed once. V usage is TRBV11-2 and J usage is TRBJ2-7; 9 bases align to TRBD2. Germline trimming cut 1 base from V and 4 bases from J; bases unmatched to any gene: 8. Germline V gene sequence: CDR1 SGHAT, CDR2 FQNNGV. The CDR3 length is 16 residues. The CDR3 protein is CASSLGSGRFSYEQYF. In nucleotides, the CDR3 is TGTGCCAGCAGCTTAGGGAGCGGGAGGTTCTCATACGAGCAGTACTTC.

A note on this clone: A read error may produce the germline difference seen at one junction end. This rearrangement joins TRBV29-1 to TRBJ1-2; tentative D call: TRBD1 (5 bases). Germline CDR1 reads SQVTM; CDR2 reads ANQGSEA. This CDR3 is 11 amino acids long. The CDR3 nucleotides are TGCAGCGTTCAGGGTAACCATGGCTACACCTTC. This sequence encodes CSVQGNHGYTF.

The chain uses TRBV4-1 and TRBJ2-7; a possible D gene is TRBD1 (6 bases). The CDR3 length is 16 residues. Trimming took off 0 bases at V and 1 base at J, with 13 bases between the two ends. Germline loops: CDR1 MGHRA, CDR2 YSYEKL. CDR3 protein: CASSQDRQGQSYEQYF. In DNA form, the CDR3 reads TGCGCCAGCAGCCAAGATCGGCAGGGGCAATCCTACGAGCAGTACTTC.

This rearrangement joins TRBV7-8 to TRBJ1-5; 9 bases match TRBD1. After removal of 5 bases from V and 2 bases from J, the junction contained 10 bases not matched to a gene. Germline V CDR1 and CDR2: SGHVS, FQNEAQ. This CDR3 is built from 17 residues. The CDR3 sequence: CASSPGTGWRGNQPQHF. The CDR3 coding sequence is TGTGCCAGCAGCCCAGGGACAGGGTGGCGAGGCAATCAGCCCCAGCATTTT.

The chain employs TRBV9 and TRBJ1-1, with D tentatively TRBD1 (5 bases). The CDR3 length is 16 residues. The germline CDR1 and CDR2 sequences are SGDLS and YYNGEE. Trimming removed 0 bases from V and 1 base from J, with 13 bases in between. CDR3 sequence (DNA): TGTGCCAGCAGCGTAGGTATCGGGGGTACGAACACTGAAGCTTTCTTT. This translates into CASSVGIGGTNTEAFF.

This chain links TRBV11-2 with TRBJ2-5; possible D gene TRBD2, 5 bases. Trimming pared 4 bases from V and 3 bases from J, leaving 9 bases between. Germline V gene lookup returns CDR1 SGHAT and CDR2 FQNNGV. The CDR3 is 13 residues long. The CDR3 sequence is CASSSYGEETQYF. The CDR3 DNA is TGTGCCAGCAGCTCTTACGGGGAAGAGACCCAGTACTTC.

Only one count was recorded for this clone. The CDR3 DNA is TGTGCCAGCAGTGTATCAGGGGGCGGGAATGAGCAGTTCTTC. Translation gives CASSVSGGGNEQFF. The chain is built from TRBV6-1 and TRBJ2-1, with 8 nucleotides matching TRBD1. The germline V gene encodes CDR1 MNHNS and CDR2 SASEGT. V was clipped by 4 bases and J by 7 bases; unmatched bases: 6. CDR3 length: 14 residues.